These 15 T cell receptor beta chains came from one sample sequenced in a study of chemoradiotherapy in HPV16-positive cancers. Measured with immunoSEQ multiplex PCR; TCRdb has only the in-frame clones, and not every one. This sample has about a thousand clones, with over 65% found just once. Sequencing was performed on tumor tissue, taken from a patient who underwent chemoradiotherapy. The receptor set was obtained from a human donor with HPV-associated anogenital cancer.

The chain links TRBV7-8 to TRBJ1-4; D ambiguous. CDR3 length equals 15 residues. With 1 base removed from V and 7 bases from J, the gap between germline ends came to 13 bases. Germline V gene data show CDR1 as SGHVS and CDR2 as FQNEAQ. The CDR3 spells CASSLGGGKGEKLFF. The DNA for the CDR3 is TGTGCCAGCAGCTTAGGGGGAGGGAAGGGTGAAAAACTGTTTTTT.

V and J are TRBV19 and TRBJ2-5, with D possibly matching TRBD2 (6 bases). CDR1 is LNHDA and CDR2 is SQIVND in the germline V gene (reference sequence). With 5 bases removed from V and 3 bases from J, the gap between germline ends came to 13 bases. CDR3 length equals 14 residues. The CDR3 loop is CASSPSGLKETQYF. As DNA, the CDR3 is TGTGCCAGTAGTCCCTCGGGACTGAAAGAGACCCAGTACTTC.

The chain joins TRBV5-6 to TRBJ2-1; D remains unclear. Germline CDR1 reads SGHDT; CDR2 reads YYEEEE. The V end was cut by 0 bases, the J end by 12 bases, with 7 bases between. This CDR3 has 11 residues. This CDR3 is CASSLGGVQFF. The DNA of the CDR3 is TGTGCCAGCAGCTTGGGTGGAGTGCAGTTCTTC.

The chain recombines TRBV4-2 with TRBJ2-3; TRBD2 aligns across 11 bases. The CDR3 is 19 amino acids. Germline trimming cut 3 bases from V and 6 bases from J; bases unmatched to any gene: 17. The germline V gene encodes CDR1 LGHNA and CDR2 YNFKEQ. CDR3 coding DNA: TGTGCCAGCAGCCAGGCCTTCCCCTTAGCGGGGGGGCCAGCGGATACGCAGTATTTT. It codes for CASSQAFPLAGGPADTQYF.

The chain joins TRBV5-1 to TRBJ2-5; the D is unclear. V lost 2 bases and J 0 bases, leaving 5 bases between the germline ends. CDR1 and CDR2 (germline): SGHRS, YFSETQ. This CDR3 spans 13 amino acids. In nucleotides, the CDR3 is TGCGCCAGCAGCTTCAGGTACCAAGAGACCCAGTACTTC. Translation gives CASSFRYQETQYF.

Regarding this clone: At one of its ends the junction is not consistent with the germline gene, which may arise from a read error. This chain joins TRBV2 and TRBJ2-1; TRBD2 might be the D (6 bases). From germline, CDR1 is SNHLY and CDR2 FYNNEI. The CDR3 is 10 residues long. This chain's CDR3 is CAGGVGEQFF. The DNA of the CDR3 is TGCGCCGGGGGAGTGGGTGAGCAGTTCTTC. Looking up the rest from reference TRBV2 and TRBJ2-1 gives the full variable domain: EPEVTQTPSHQVTQMGQEVILRCVPISNHLYFYWYRQILGQKVEFLVSFYNNEISEKSEIFDDQFSVERPDGSNFTLKIRSTKLEDSAMYFCAGGVGEQFFGPGTRLTVL.

This chain joins TRBV30 and TRBJ2-3; D is undetermined. Per the germline V gene, CDR1 is GTSNPN and CDR2 is SVGIG (reference sequence). Between the trimmed V and J ends, which lost 2 bases and 2 bases, there was a span of 5 bases. The CDR3 is 12 residues long. CDR3 DNA: TGTGCCTGGAGTCCCACCACAGATACGCAGTATTTT. Translated, it gives CAWSPTTDTQYF.

This sequence joins TRBV6-4 and TRBJ2-3; D perhaps matches TRBD2 (6 bases). CDR3 size: 16 residues. CDR1 is MRHNA, CDR2 SNTAGT, per germline. V was shortened by 0 bases and J by 2 bases, with 12 bases between the two germline ends. DNA for the CDR3: TGTGCCAGCAGTGACTCGGCCGGGAGCGTCACAGATACGCAGTATTTT. It codes for CASSDSAGSVTDTQYF.

The V gene is TRBV9, the J gene TRBJ2-2, with TRBD2 matching 10 bases. V was pared by 4 bases and J by 0 bases, with 6 bases of the junction left unmatched. The germline V gene has CDR1 SGDLS and CDR2 YYNGEE. The CDR3 loop spans 17 amino acids. Here the CDR3 DNA reads TGTGCCAGCAGCTCCTGGACTAGCGGCCCGAACACCGGGGAGCTGTTTTTT. Translated, it gives CASSSWTSGPNTGELFF.

This chain joins TRBV6-4 and TRBJ2-2; D is unresolved. This CDR3 region has 15 residues. The germline gives CDR1 MRHNA, CDR2 SNTAGT. Trimming took 0 bases from V and 6 from J, leaving 11 bases between them. The CDR3 coding sequence is TGTGCCAGCAGTGACTCGCCCGCAAAGGCCGGGGAGCTGTTTTTT. Its protein product is CASSDSPAKAGELFF.

The rearrangement joins TRBV7-2 to TRBJ1-4, with D unresolved. This CDR3 spans 14 amino acids. Germline CDR1 reads SGHTA; CDR2 reads FQGNSA. Trimming stripped 3 bases from V and 7 bases from J, with 12 bases between. The CDR3 bases are TGTGCCAGCAGCTTGTCATGGAACTCTGAAAAACTGTTTTTT. Amino acids: CASSLSWNSEKLFF.

The J gene is TRBJ1-4, the V gene TRBV15, with D unclear. Germline values: CDR1 LNHNV, CDR2 YYDKDF (reference sequence). Trimming took 0 bases from V and 0 from J, leaving 17 bases between them. The CDR3 extends over 19 amino acids. CDR3 bases: TGTGCCACCAGCAGAGATAAATCGTACAGAATTTCAACTAATGAAAAACTGTTTTTT. It codes for CATSRDKSYRISTNEKLFF.

This chain uses TRBV6-5 with TRBJ2-3, with 7 bases aligning to TRBD1. Germline assignment: CDR1 MNHEY and CDR2 SVGAGI. With 2 bases clipped from V and 4 bases from J, the junction kept 6 bases outside the gene matches. The CDR3 has 15 residues. CDR3 protein: CASSYAGGPPDTQYF. Written as DNA, the CDR3 is TGTGCCAGCAGTTACGCAGGGGGTCCTCCAGATACGCAGTATTTT.

The chain joins TRBV30 to TRBJ1-3; D remains ambiguous. Germline loops: CDR1 GTSNPN, CDR2 SVGIG (reference sequence). Trimming took off 0 bases at V and 0 bases at J, with 9 bases between the two ends. CDR3 size: 15 residues. The CDR3 reads CAWSVGGNSGNTIYF. The CDR3 DNA follows: TGTGCCTGGAGTGTAGGAGGTAACTCTGGAAACACCATATATTTT.

The J gene is TRBJ2-7, the V gene TRBV6-6; tentative D call: TRBD1 (5 bases). The CDR3 is made up of 14 amino acids. The V end lost 4 bases, the J end lost 0 bases, and 10 bases lay between the germline ends. CDR1 is MNHNY and CDR2 is SVGAGI in the germline V gene (reference sequence). The CDR3 nucleotides are TGTGCCAGCAGTTCAGGGTATAGCTCCTACGAGCAGTACTTC. Its protein product is CASSSGYSSYEQYF.